Presented here are 10 T cell receptor beta chains from one specimen sequenced in a study of CD8+CD57+ T cells in acquired aplastic anemia listed by TCRdb under 2018. Expansion of CD8+CD57+ cells had been shown by flow cytometry in the patients chosen for sequencing. The instrument was an Illumina HiSeq 2000. Profiling of TCR beta VDJ combinations and CDR3 sequences used genomic DNA as the template. The raw public reads went through TCRdb reprocessing: fastp at Q25, MiXCR clone calling, in-frame beta chains kept. Entries that share a CDR3 protein sequence are merged under the most common genes and DNA. Present in this sample are 150,000 to 200,000 distinct CDR3 sequences, around 50% of which were seen just once. The top ten hold around 1% of the sample. Sequenced input: sorted CD4+, CD8+, or CD8+CD57+ T cells (not recorded which) from PBMCs. The receptors derive from a human donor with aplastic anemia.

This clonotype was counted many times. This chain uses TRBV10-3 with TRBJ2-7, with 8 positions matching TRBD1. Germline-derived CDR1 and CDR2 are ENHRY and SYGVKD. V lost 8 bases and J lost 5; bases outside the gene matches: 14. The CDR3 is 15 residues long. The CDR3 DNA sequence: TGTGCCATCTGCCCGGGCCGCGACAGGGGAGACGAGCAGTACTTC. Translating it yields CAICPGRDRGDEQYF.

This rearrangement joins TRBV6-5 to TRBJ2-2; TRBD1 is a possible D gene (6 bases). The CDR3 is 16 amino acids. Trimming took off 2 bases at V and 5 bases at J, with 15 bases between the two ends. Germline V gives CDR1 MNHEY, CDR2 SVGAGI. CDR3 sequence (DNA): TGTGCCAGCAGTTACCCGGAAGGGACAATTACCGGGGAGCTGTTTTTT. Protein sequence: CASSYPEGTITGELFF.

The J gene is TRBJ2-7, the V gene TRBV10-2; 12 bases map to TRBD1. The length of the CDR3 is 15 residues. The V segment lost 4 bases and the J segment 5 bases; nucleotides outside the gene matches: 6. From germline, CDR1 is WSHSY and CDR2 SAAADI. CDR3 bases: TGCGCCAGCAGTGCGCGGGACAGGGGGCCTGACGAGCAGTACTTC. It codes for CASSARDRGPDEQYF.

V gene TRBV4-1 combines with J gene TRBJ2-7, with TRBD1 as a possible D gene (5 bases). Per the germline V gene, CDR1 is MGHRA and CDR2 is YSYEKL. Trimming removed 4 bases from V and 2 bases from J, with 9 bases in between. This CDR3 is built from 13 residues. Here the CDR3 DNA reads TGCGCCAGCAGCCGGGGCTACGCCTACGAGCAGTACTTC. Protein sequence: CASSRGYAYEQYF.

The rearrangement joins TRBV5-1 to TRBJ1-2; maybe TRBD1 (6 bases). Germline-derived CDR1 and CDR2 are SGHRS and YFSETQ. V was cut by 2 bases and J by 0 bases, with 11 bases left in between. This CDR3 is 15 amino acids long. CDR3 sequence: CASSLSGVSNYGYTF. CDR3 DNA: TGCGCCAGCAGCTTATCAGGGGTTTCTAACTATGGCTACACCTTC.

The rearrangement uses TRBV10-1 and TRBJ2-2; 7 bases line up with TRBD2. The ends lost 4 bases at V and 7 bases at J; junction bases unmatched: 3. The CDR3 covers 13 residues. CDR1 WNHNN and CDR2 SYGVQD come from the germline V gene (reference sequence). In DNA, the CDR3 is TGCGCCAGCAGTGGCCGGACTAGCGGGGAGCTGTTTTTT. The encoded protein is CASSGRTSGELFF.

The chain combines TRBV20-1 with TRBJ1-5; no reliable D call. The V end lost 0 bases, the J end lost 3 bases, and 12 bases lay between the germline ends. The CDR3 spans 15 residues. Germline CDR1 and CDR2: DFQATT and SNEGSKA (reference sequence). For the CDR3, the DNA is TGCAGTGCTAGAGATAAAGGCGGATACAATCAGCCCCAGCATTTT. Protein product: CSARDKGGYNQPQHF.

The rearrangement links TRBV10-3 to TRBJ2-7; D possibly uses TRBD1 or TRBD2 (5 bases each). Germline lookup yields CDR1 ENHRY and CDR2 SYGVKD. The CDR3 sequence is 15 residues long. V was cut by 3 bases and J by 2 bases, with 14 bases left in between. CDR3 DNA sequence: TGTGCCATCAGTGATGGGCCGGGGCGACCCTACGAGCAGTACTTC. Translation gives CAISDGPGRPYEQYF.

This clonotype was seen at least ten times. This chain links TRBV7-9 with TRBJ2-7, with 7 bases identical to TRBD1. V shed 5 bases and J 1 base; nucleotides not matched to a gene: 5. The CDR3 is 14 residues long. Germline lookup yields CDR1 SEHNR and CDR2 FQNEAQ (reference sequence). In DNA form, the CDR3 reads TGTGCCAGCAGCCCCCTGGGACAGTCCTACGAGCAGTACTTC. The encoded protein is CASSPLGQSYEQYF.

The chain has TRBV29-1 and TRBJ2-5; D gene unclear. The germline CDR1 and CDR2 sequences are SQVTM and ANQGSEA. The CDR3 is 13 amino acids. Trimming removed 8 bases at V and 4 bases at J, with 17 bases between. The CDR3 loop reads CSLWADPGETQYF. The CDR3 DNA follows: TGCAGCTTGTGGGCCGATCCTGGAGAGACCCAGTACTTC.